Following are 7 T cell receptor beta chains from one sample sequenced in a study of blood T cell repertoires in COVID-19. Assay used: immunoSEQ multiplex PCR; TCRdb lists only in-frame clones, some missing. The table lists about 250,000 clones, about nine tenths of them singletons. Sequencing used PBMCs or T cells enriched from blood (not recorded which). All receptors derive from a woman aged 18-35 years who had recovered from COVID-19.

The rearrangement links TRBV6-6 to TRBJ1-1; D unresolved. CDR3 size: 13 residues. Trimming removed 2 bases from V and 1 base from J, with 5 bases in between. Looked up from germline, CDR1 is MNHNY and CDR2 is SVGAGI (reference sequence). In nucleotides, the CDR3 is TGTGCCAGCAGTTACAGCGCGAACACTGAAGCTTTCTTT. As protein: CASSYSANTEAFF.

This rearrangement joins TRBV2 to TRBJ1-1, with D unresolved. The CDR3 contains 13 residues. Trimming took off 7 bases at V and 8 bases at J, with 17 bases between the two ends. The germline V gene encodes CDR1 SNHLY and CDR2 FYNNEI. Here the CDR3 DNA reads TGTGCCAGCACCGCGACCAGGCGAGGGGAAGCTTTCTTT. It specifies CASTATRRGEAFF.

CDR3: CASSLGGLAGNTGELFF. CDR3 nucleotide sequence: TGTGCCAGCAGCTTGGGCGGACTAGCGGGTAACACCGGGGAGCTGTTTTTT. This chain connects TRBV5-6 to TRBJ2-2, with 11 bases identical to TRBD2. This CDR3 has 17 amino acids. The V gene end was trimmed by 0 bases and the J gene end by 2 bases; junction bases not matched to a gene: 3. Germline V CDR1 and CDR2: SGHDT, YYEEEE. The full variable domain, in which reference TRBV5-6 and TRBJ2-2 provide the parts outside the CDR3, is DAGVTQSPTHLIKTRGQQVTLRCSPKSGHDTVSWYQQALGQGPQFIFQYYEEEERQRGNFPDRFSGHQFPNYSSELNVNALLLGDSALYLCASSLGGLAGNTGELFFGEGSRLTVL.

The rearrangement uses TRBV5-4 and TRBJ1-1; possibly TRBD1 for D (5 bases). V was clipped by 0 bases and J by 2 bases, with 14 bases between them. Per the germline V gene, CDR1 is SGHNT and CDR2 is YYREEE (reference sequence). This CDR3 is built from 16 residues. The CDR3 sequence is CASSLARPRVNTEAFF. DNA of the CDR3: TGTGCCAGCAGCTTGGCGCGCCCCAGGGTAAACACTGAAGCTTTCTTT.

J is TRBJ2-3 and V is TRBV19; a weak D match, TRBD2 (5 bases). V lost 1 base and J lost 4, with 9 bases in between. The CDR3 is made up of 14 amino acids. Germline loops: CDR1 LNHDA, CDR2 SQIVND (reference sequence). The DNA of the CDR3 is TGTGCCAGTAGTATAGGACTAAGCCCAGATACGCAGTATTTT. It yields the protein CASSIGLSPDTQYF.

The chain employs TRBV18 and TRBJ1-4; maybe TRBD1 (6 bases). V dropped 3 bases and J dropped 5 bases, with 13 bases sitting between them. This CDR3 spans 15 amino acids. Germline assignment: CDR1 KGHSH and CDR2 LQKENI. CDR3 sequence: CASSPPNRENEKLFF. CDR3 coding DNA: TGTGCCAGCTCACCTCCAAACAGGGAAAATGAAAAACTGTTTTTT.

This clone was seen just once. This chain connects TRBV9 to TRBJ2-7, with TRBD1 identical over 11 bases. The CDR3 extends over 15 amino acids. Trimming took 0 bases from V and 4 from J; bases not matched to a gene: 3. Germline-derived CDR1 and CDR2 are SGDLS and YYNGEE. CDR3 residues: CASSVAGTGGYEQYF. DNA of the CDR3: TGTGCCAGCAGCGTAGCAGGGACAGGGGGGTACGAGCAGTACTTC.